Described below is a single T cell receptor (beta chain) sequence and its context. Its antigen is undetermined. Alongside a J-beta primer mix, a sample-barcoded 5' primer served in a second PCR lasting 7 to 11 cycles. TCRdb re-called the 5' RACE reads through MiXCR, storing one row per CDR3 protein. The table lists 540,000 or so distinct CDR3 sequences, 24% of them singletons, with approximately 8.7% in the top ten. These data come from a study of blood T cells in healthy people across ages. The study, taken as a whole, reports: Long-lived donors had more naive CD4+ cells and higher diversity than aged donors.

The sample was also linked to a second study, of T cells of mothers and their children. That work adds: Sequencing got over 9.5 million TCR beta CDR3 reads from each mother and around 3 million from each child.

The clonotype originates from a boy aged 5 to 17 in good health. The sample was blood.

The CDR3 DNA reads TGTGCCAGCAGCCAAGAATTTTCCAAGGCCCATGAAAAACTGTTTTTT. This gives the protein CASSQEFSKAHEKLFF. This chain connects TRBV3-1 to TRBJ1-4, with D uncertain. The V end was cut by 0 bases, the J end by 6 bases, with 14 bases between. Germline CDR1 is LGHDT and CDR2 is YNNKEL (reference sequence). The CDR3 length is 16 residues.